This is a list of T cell receptor beta chains from one sample in a study of CD8 T cells in Susac syndrome. TCRdb processed the immunoSEQ multiplex PCR reads anew with MiXCR; each CDR3 protein has one entry. The sample records under 200,000 distinct CDR3 sequences, more than 85% being singletons. Material for sequencing was CD4+ T cells from PBMCs. The source is a human donor with Susac syndrome. Both conserved end residues are part of each CDR3. A D gene is named only where the DNA matches it firmly. Expanded clones get a size class; other rows say once, few or many, or leave the size out.

D gene: -
J gene: TRBJ1-5
clone size: -
CDR3 length: 15
V gene: TRBV7-2
CDR3 protein: CASSLVSGYAQPQHF
CDR3 DNA: TGTGCCAGCAGCTTAGTATCAGGGTATGCTCAGCCCCAGCATTTT

D gene: TRBD1
J gene: TRBJ2-2
clone size: -
CDR3 length: 16
V gene: TRBV5-1
CDR3 protein: CASSLDSQGASGELFF
CDR3 DNA: TGCGCCAGCAGCTTGGATTCGCAGGGGGCATCCGGGGAGCTGTTTTTT

D gene: -
J gene: TRBJ1-2
clone size: -
CDR3 length: 15
V gene: TRBV19
CDR3 protein: CASSPRPTFDYGYTF
CDR3 DNA: TGTGCCAGTAGTCCAAGACCGACCTTCGACTATGGCTACACCTTC

D gene: -
J gene: TRBJ1-1
clone size: -
CDR3 length: 17
V gene: TRBV9
CDR3 protein: CASSPRDMKTGSTEAFF
CDR3 DNA: TGTGCCAGCAGCCCACGGGACATGAAAACCGGGAGCACTGAAGCTTTCTTT

D gene: -
J gene: TRBJ2-7
clone size: -
CDR3 length: 11
V gene: TRBV29-1
CDR3 protein: CSAGLSYEQYF
CDR3 DNA: TGCAGCGCGGGACTGAGCTACGAGCAGTACTTC

D gene: -
J gene: TRBJ2-1
clone size: -
CDR3 length: 14
V gene: TRBV20-1
CDR3 protein: CSARDSGLLFGQFF
CDR3 DNA: TGCAGTGCTAGAGATTCGGGACTTCTTTTTGGGCAGTTCTTC

D gene: -
J gene: TRBJ1-1
clone size: -
CDR3 length: 14
V gene: TRBV6-2/TRBV6-3
CDR3 protein: CASIEDSARTEAFF
CDR3 DNA: TGTGCCAGCATTGAGGACAGCGCTAGGACTGAAGCTTTCTTT

D gene: TRBD1
J gene: TRBJ1-1
clone size: -
CDR3 length: 12
V gene: TRBV28
CDR3 protein: CASSAQGRTAFF
CDR3 DNA: TGTGCCAGCAGTGCACAGGGGCGAACAGCTTTCTTT

D gene: TRBD2
J gene: TRBJ2-1
clone size: -
CDR3 length: 17
V gene: TRBV27
CDR3 protein: CASSLSTPSGRMVEQFF
CDR3 DNA: TGTGCCAGCAGTTTATCGACCCCGAGCGGGAGGATGGTAGAACAGTTCTTC

D gene: -
J gene: TRBJ2-3
clone size: -
CDR3 length: 14
V gene: TRBV5-1
CDR3 protein: CASSGGQNTDTQYF
CDR3 DNA: TGCGCCAGCAGCGGAGGACAGAACACAGATACGCAGTATTTT

D gene: TRBD2
J gene: TRBJ2-1
clone size: -
CDR3 length: 14
V gene: TRBV24-1
CDR3 protein: CATKSGGGYNEQFF
CDR3 DNA: TGTGCCACCAAGTCGGGAGGGGGCTACAATGAGCAGTTCTTC

D gene: TRBD2
J gene: TRBJ2-7
clone size: -
CDR3 length: 14
V gene: TRBV10-2
CDR3 protein: CASSSGTNRLEQYF
CDR3 DNA: TGCGCCAGCAGTTCCGGGACTAACCGGTTAGAGCAGTACTTC

D gene: TRBD2
J gene: TRBJ2-1
clone size: -
CDR3 length: 16
V gene: TRBV20-1
CDR3 protein: CSARDTRAAGGPGPFF
CDR3 DNA: TGCAGTGCTAGAGATACTAGGGCAGCGGGAGGGCCGGGCCCGTTCTTC

D gene: -
J gene: TRBJ1-6
clone size: -
CDR3 length: 13
V gene: TRBV2
CDR3 protein: CASSDRVDSPLHF
CDR3 DNA: TGTGCCAGCAGTGACAGGGTTGATTCACCCCTCCACTTT

D gene: -
J gene: TRBJ1-5
clone size: once
CDR3 length: 13
V gene: TRBV5-6
CDR3 protein: CASRYPSNQPQHF
CDR3 DNA: TGTGCCAGCAGGTACCCAAGCAATCAGCCCCAGCATTTT

D gene: TRBD1
J gene: TRBJ1-1
clone size: -
CDR3 length: 17
V gene: TRBV18
CDR3 protein: CASSPLVILGQGAEAFF
CDR3 DNA: TGTGCCAGCTCACCGCTAGTCATACTGGGACAGGGGGCAGAAGCTTTCTTT

D gene: TRBD1
J gene: TRBJ2-5
clone size: -
CDR3 length: 15
V gene: TRBV24-1
CDR3 protein: CATSDATGKQETQYF
CDR3 DNA: TGTGCCACCAGTGACGCGACAGGGAAACAAGAGACCCAGTACTTC

D gene: -
J gene: TRBJ2-3
clone size: -
CDR3 length: 15
V gene: TRBV5-1
CDR3 protein: CASSLSYPSTDTQYF
CDR3 DNA: TGCGCCAGCAGCTTGAGCTACCCGAGCACAGATACGCAGTATTTT

D gene: -
J gene: TRBJ2-5
clone size: -
CDR3 length: 14
V gene: TRBV29-1
CDR3 protein: CSVEDSVSGETQYF
CDR3 DNA: TGCAGCGTTGAAGATTCGGTTTCTGGGGAGACCCAGTACTTC

D gene: TRBD2
J gene: TRBJ2-5
clone size: -
CDR3 length: 13
V gene: TRBV5-1
CDR3 protein: CASFSGVKETQYF
CDR3 DNA: TGCGCCAGCTTTAGCGGGGTTAAAGAGACCCAGTACTTC

D gene: TRBD1
J gene: TRBJ1-2
clone size: -
CDR3 length: 13
V gene: TRBV27
CDR3 protein: CASSLTGGYGYTF
CDR3 DNA: TGTGCCAGCAGTTTGACAGGGGGCTATGGCTACACCTTC

D gene: TRBD2
J gene: TRBJ2-3
clone size: -
CDR3 length: 15
V gene: TRBV28
CDR3 protein: CASSLAGGFTDTQYF
CDR3 DNA: TGTGCCAGCAGTCTAGCGGGAGGTTTTACAGATACGCAGTATTTT

D gene: -
J gene: TRBJ1-5
clone size: -
CDR3 length: 12
V gene: TRBV16
CDR3 protein: CASSQSTEPQHF
CDR3 DNA: TGTGCCAGCAGCCAATCCACGGAGCCCCAGCATTTT

D gene: -
J gene: TRBJ2-4
clone size: -
CDR3 length: 14
V gene: TRBV7-2
CDR3 protein: CASSFGGRGNIQYF
CDR3 DNA: TGTGCCAGCAGCTTTGGAGGTCGTGGAAACATTCAGTACTTC

D gene: -
J gene: TRBJ1-1
clone size: -
CDR3 length: 16
V gene: TRBV24-1
CDR3 protein: CATSDKNLVRNTEAFF
CDR3 DNA: TGTGCCACCAGTGACAAAAATCTTGTTAGGAACACTGAAGCTTTCTTT

D gene: -
J gene: TRBJ1-1
clone size: -
CDR3 length: 15
V gene: TRBV2
CDR3 protein: CARGRHGGRSAEAFF
CDR3 DNA: TGTGCCAGGGGACGACATGGGGGGCGGTCTGCTGAAGCTTTCTTT

D gene: -
J gene: TRBJ1-1
clone size: -
CDR3 length: 15
V gene: TRBV15
CDR3 protein: CATSRDLGGNTEAFF
CDR3 DNA: TGTGCCACCAGCAGAGATCTGGGGGGGAACACTGAAGCTTTCTTT

D gene: -
J gene: TRBJ1-1
clone size: -
CDR3 length: 12
V gene: TRBV6-1
CDR3 protein: CASRELATEAFF
CDR3 DNA: TGTGCCAGCAGGGAATTGGCCACTGAAGCTTTCTTT

D gene: -
J gene: TRBJ1-3
clone size: -
CDR3 length: 18
V gene: TRBV7-8
CDR3 protein: CASSYYPSDQSSGNTIYF
CDR3 DNA: TGTGCCAGCAGCTACTACCCATCAGACCAGAGCTCTGGAAACACCATATATTTT

D gene: -
J gene: TRBJ2-4
clone size: -
CDR3 length: 14
V gene: TRBV20-1
CDR3 protein: CSAKSAGEGNIQYF
CDR3 DNA: TGCAGTGCTAAGTCGGCAGGTGAGGGAAACATTCAGTACTTC

D gene: -
J gene: TRBJ1-1
clone size: few
CDR3 length: 10
V gene: TRBV29-1
CDR3 protein: CSVRFTEAFF
CDR3 DNA: TGCAGCGTTCGGTTCACTGAAGCTTTCTTT

D gene: -
J gene: TRBJ2-1
clone size: -
CDR3 length: 14
V gene: TRBV7-3
CDR3 protein: CASSLIAVNNEQFF
CDR3 DNA: TGTGCCAGCAGCTTAATAGCCGTAAACAATGAGCAGTTCTTC

D gene: -
J gene: TRBJ2-3
clone size: -
CDR3 length: 16
V gene: TRBV2
CDR3 protein: CASSATGAISPDTQYF
CDR3 DNA: TGTGCCAGCAGCGCGACGGGAGCAATTTCTCCAGATACGCAGTATTTT

D gene: -
J gene: TRBJ2-1
clone size: once
CDR3 length: 17
V gene: TRBV20-1
CDR3 protein: CSARSARGLTKRNEQFF
CDR3 DNA: TGCAGTGCTAGAAGTGCTCGGGGGCTTACTAAGCGCAATGAGCAGTTCTTC

D gene: -
J gene: TRBJ2-5
clone size: -
CDR3 length: 12
V gene: TRBV20-1
CDR3 protein: CSANGGSMTQYF
CDR3 DNA: TGCAGTGCTAACGGGGGCTCCATGACCCAGTACTTC

D gene: -
J gene: TRBJ2-2
clone size: -
CDR3 length: 16
V gene: TRBV4-1
CDR3 protein: CASSQGMGANTGELFF
CDR3 DNA: TGCGCCAGCAGCCAAGGGATGGGAGCGAACACCGGGGAGCTGTTTTTT

D gene: TRBD1
J gene: TRBJ2-7
clone size: -
CDR3 length: 14
V gene: TRBV28
CDR3 protein: CASRDRGRGYEQYF
CDR3 DNA: TGTGCCAGCAGAGACAGGGGACGTGGCTACGAGCAGTACTTC

D gene: -
J gene: TRBJ2-5
clone size: -
CDR3 length: 14
V gene: TRBV5-1
CDR3 protein: CASSLFRAEETQYF
CDR3 DNA: TGCGCCAGCAGCTTGTTTAGGGCTGAAGAGACCCAGTACTTC

D gene: TRBD2
J gene: TRBJ2-5
clone size: -
CDR3 length: 15
V gene: TRBV3-1
CDR3 protein: CASSLIGLAGETQYF
CDR3 DNA: TGTGCCAGCAGCCTAATTGGACTAGCAGGGGAGACCCAGTACTTC

D gene: TRBD2
J gene: TRBJ2-7
clone size: -
CDR3 length: 17
V gene: TRBV13
CDR3 protein: CASSGRPGLAATYEQYF
CDR3 DNA: TGTGCCAGCAGCGGACGGCCGGGACTAGCGGCCACCTACGAGCAGTACTTC

D gene: TRBD1
J gene: TRBJ2-2
clone size: -
CDR3 length: 16
V gene: TRBV7-3
CDR3 protein: CASSPTGGADTGELFF
CDR3 DNA: TGTGCCAGCAGCCCAACAGGGGGCGCGGACACCGGGGAGCTGTTTTTT